This T cell receptor beta chain was captured by sequencing in a study of immune cell composition in non-small cell lung cancer. This clone was counted between two and nine times. Its antigen is currently unknown. TCRdb's copy holds only in-frame clones and misses some; the assay was immunoSEQ multiplex PCR. Of roughly 2,900 clones detected, around 75% appear once; the ten largest clones hold roughly 5%. The V gene lost 2 bases and the J gene lost 10 bases, with 13 bases spanning the gap. Looked up from germline, CDR1 is SGHRS and CDR2 is YFSETQ. The CDR3 is made up of 13 amino acids. General observations from the study: Tumour-reactive clones were not shown to match dominant in vivo tumour clones.

The receptor was isolated from a human donor with non-small cell lung cancer. The sample comprised lung tumor tissue. This chain uses TRBV5-1 with TRBJ2-1; TRBD2 might be the D (5 bases). This chain's CDR3 is CASSFPGWEEQFF. The CDR3 region has the DNA TGCGCCAGCAGCTTTCCCGGGTGGGAGGAGCAGTTCTTC.